The 6 T cell receptor beta chains presented below share a single source sample, sequenced in a study of blood T cell repertoires in COVID-19. The repertoire was sequenced with immunoSEQ multiplex PCR; TCRdb's copy has only in-frame clones and lacks some. This sample has 300,000 or so clones; approximately 89% occur once, and the top ten carry around 2%. Specimen: peripheral blood. Receptor source: a woman between 25 and 40 years old with COVID-19, enrolled during active disease.

This clone was observed a single time. This chain's CDR3 is CASSETGLAGGYRSEQYF. Here the CDR3 DNA reads TGTGCCAGCAGTGAAACCGGACTAGCGGGAGGGTATCGTAGCGAGCAGTACTTC. The V gene is TRBV6-1, the J gene TRBJ2-7, with 15 bases identical to TRBD2. J was trimmed by 6 bases and V by 2 bases; bases with no gene match: 11. CDR1 and CDR2 from the germline V gene are MNHNS and SASEGT. The CDR3 totals 18 residues.

J is TRBJ1-1 and V is TRBV18; 8 bases agree with TRBD1. Germline CDR1 reads KGHSH; CDR2 reads LQKENI. This CDR3 is built from 15 residues. V shed 2 bases, J shed 4 bases, and the junction held 6 bases outside the gene matches. CDR3 sequence (DNA): TGTGCCAGCTCACCAGCCGGACAGGGCAGCACTGAAGCTTTCTTT. Translation: CASSPAGQGSTEAFF.

V gene TRBV27 combines with J gene TRBJ2-7, with a possible D match to TRBD1 (5 bases). CDR1 MNHEY and CDR2 SMNVEV come from the germline V gene (reference sequence). V lost 5 bases and J lost 6, with 14 bases in between. This CDR3 is built from 13 residues. The CDR3 here is CASSPSNRFEQYF. The CDR3 region has the DNA TGTGCCAGCAGTCCCTCAAACAGGTTCGAGCAGTACTTC.

The J gene is TRBJ2-1, the V gene TRBV9; D unclear. The ends were cut back, 0 bases at V and 2 bases at J, with 6 bases in the middle. Per the germline V gene, CDR1 is SGDLS and CDR2 is YYNGEE. The CDR3 extends over 14 amino acids. The CDR3 DNA is TGTGCCAGCAGCGTAGACACCACCTACAATGAGCAGTTCTTC. This codes for CASSVDTTYNEQFF.

This clone is a singleton in its sample. V gene TRBV2 combines with J gene TRBJ2-3; D possibly corresponds to TRBD2 (5 bases). The V end lost 6 bases, the J end lost 0 bases, and 13 bases lay between the germline ends. Germline lookup yields CDR1 SNHLY and CDR2 FYNNEI. The CDR3 covers 15 residues. In DNA form, the CDR3 reads TGTGCCAGCAGGAAAGGGAGCTCTAGCACAGATACGCAGTATTTT. Protein: CASRKGSSSTDTQYF.

The rearrangement joins TRBV24-1 to TRBJ2-3; 7 bases line up with TRBD2. CDR3 length: 14 amino acids. CDR1 is KGHDR, CDR2 SFDVKD, per germline. The trim removed 7 bases at V and 5 bases at J, leaving 8 bases unmatched. The CDR3 sequence is CATRAAAGEDTQYF. CDR3 sequence (DNA): TGTGCCACCAGGGCGGCTGCGGGAGAAGATACGCAGTATTTT.